Presented here are 14 T cell receptor beta chains from one specimen sequenced in a study of T cell responses to AZD1222 COVID-19 vaccine. Clones were sequenced by immunoSEQ multiplex PCR, and TCRdb holds only the in-frame ones, with some missing. This sample has roughly 130,000 clones; around 94% occur once, and the top ten carry 6.6%. The material was peripheral blood, obtained on day 0 of AZD1222 vaccination. These receptors all stem from an adult in good health.

This clone appeared once. The CDR3 protein is CASSPTSGRETQYF. CDR3 DNA: TGTGCCAGCAGCCCGACTAGCGGGAGAGAGACCCAGTACTTC. The chain has TRBV7-9 and TRBJ2-5, with 12 bases fitting TRBD2. J was trimmed by 4 bases and V by 5 bases; bases with no gene match: 2. Germline values: CDR1 SEHNR, CDR2 FQNEAQ (reference sequence). The length of the CDR3 is 14 residues.

The genes are TRBV6-5 and TRBJ2-7; the match to TRBD1 covers 7 bases. Germline V gene sequence: CDR1 MNHEY, CDR2 SVGAGI. After removal of 6 bases from V and 7 bases from J, the junction contained 9 bases not matched to a gene. This CDR3 region has 13 residues. The CDR3, as DNA: TGTGCCAGCAGAAAACAGGGGACGGAGGAGCAGTACTTC. This encodes CASRKQGTEEQYF.

The chain uses TRBV7-8 and TRBJ2-7; a possible D gene is TRBD1 (6 bases). Germline loops: CDR1 SGHVS, CDR2 FQNEAQ. The CDR3 runs to 15 residues. V lost 1 base, J lost 0 bases, and 10 bases lay in between. CDR3 DNA sequence: TGTGCCAGCAGCTTAGGGACAGCGTCCTCCTACGAGCAGTACTTC. This encodes CASSLGTASSYEQYF.

V gene TRBV19 combines with J gene TRBJ2-1; D possibly corresponds to TRBD2 (5 bases). The V gene's germline CDR1 is LNHDA and CDR2 SQIVND (reference sequence). Trimming left V 9 bases short and J 0 bases short, with 15 bases between. The CDR3 covers 15 residues. The CDR3 DNA sequence: TGTGCCAGCAATGAGGGTCCTAGCTCCTACAATGAGCAGTTCTTC. This codes for CASNEGPSSYNEQFF.

V is TRBV7-9 and J is TRBJ1-5; TRBD1 matches at 9 bases. The CDR3 contains 15 residues. Germline lookup yields CDR1 SEHNR and CDR2 FQNEAQ (reference sequence). Trimming at V came to 5 bases and at J to 2 bases, leaving 4 bases not matched to a gene. The DNA of the CDR3 is TGTGCCAGCAGCCCTACAGGGGGCGGCAATCAGCCCCAGCATTTT. Its translation is CASSPTGGGNQPQHF.

The genes are TRBV7-9 and TRBJ2-6, with 9 bases identical to TRBD1. The length of the CDR3 is 18 residues. The ends lost 5 bases at V and 0 bases at J; junction bases unmatched: 8. CDR1 and CDR2 (germline): SEHNR, FQNEAQ (reference sequence). Written as DNA, the CDR3 is TGTGCCAGCAGCCTAAGGCGGGGACAGGGCTCTGGGGCCAACGTCCTGACTTTC. It encodes CASSLRRGQGSGANVLTF.

This clone was seen ten or more times. V usage is TRBV4-1 and J usage is TRBJ2-2; TRBD2 is a possible D gene (7 bases). The germline V gene encodes CDR1 MGHRA and CDR2 YSYEKL. Trimming removed 1 base from V and 6 bases from J, with 18 bases in between. The CDR3 sequence is 17 residues long. Written as DNA, the CDR3 is TGCGCCAGCAGCCAAGTTTTGGGGGGGCGAGGTCCCGGGGAGCTGTTTTTT. Encoded protein: CASSQVLGGRGPGELFF.

This chain joins TRBV6-5 and TRBJ2-2; D ambiguous. Looked up from germline, CDR1 is MNHEY and CDR2 is SVGAGI. V lost 3 bases and J lost 5, with 10 bases in between. This CDR3 region has 14 residues. CDR3 sequence (DNA): TGTGCCAGCAGTTATCTGACTGAAACCGGGGAGCTGTTTTTT. Its translation: CASSYLTETGELFF.

This clone was seen a few times. The chain combines TRBV28 with TRBJ1-1, with 10 bases fitting TRBD1. The J segment lost 4 bases and the V segment lost 7 bases, leaving 9 bases of the junction unmatched. This CDR3 comprises 15 residues. Germline lookup yields CDR1 MDHEN and CDR2 SYDVKM. The CDR3 DNA reads TGTGCCAGCAAGGGGGCCGGGACAGGGGCCACTGAAGCTTTCTTT. Residues: CASKGAGTGATEAFF.

The J gene is TRBJ2-1, the V gene TRBV5-1; 10 bases line up with TRBD2. The CDR3 has 15 amino acids. Germline CDR1 is SGHRS and CDR2 is YFSETQ. V shed 4 bases, J shed 6 bases, and the junction held 7 bases outside the gene matches. The CDR3 loop is CASSHGTSASNEQFF. CDR3 DNA sequence: TGCGCCAGCAGCCACGGGACTAGCGCCTCCAATGAGCAGTTCTTC.

The rearrangement joins TRBV19 to TRBJ1-1; a possible D gene is TRBD1 (5 bases). Germline assignment: CDR1 LNHDA and CDR2 SQIVND (reference sequence). V dropped 7 bases and J dropped 5 bases, with 17 bases sitting between them. This CDR3 has 14 residues. CDR3 residues: CASTSRQWGTEAFF. As DNA, the CDR3 is TGTGCCAGTACAAGCCGACAGTGGGGGACTGAAGCTTTCTTT.

The rearrangement joins TRBV20-1 to TRBJ1-6, with D uncertain. This CDR3 is built from 15 residues. Germline V lookup: CDR1 DFQATT, CDR2 SNEGSKA (reference sequence). Deletions cut 3 bases from V and 0 bases from J, with 9 bases between. The CDR3 sequence is CSASKLSSYNSPLHF. CDR3 coding DNA: TGCAGTGCTAGTAAACTTAGCTCCTATAATTCACCCCTCCACTTT.

This chain links TRBV28 with TRBJ1-2; D remains unclear. This CDR3 has 13 amino acids. Germline CDR1 and CDR2: MDHEN and SYDVKM. Trimming cost V 7 bases and J 2 bases, with 11 bases left between them. The CDR3 DNA reads as TGTGCCAGCACCGTACCGGCAAACTATGGCTACACCTTC. Residues: CASTVPANYGYTF.

DNA of the CDR3: TGTGCCAGCAGCTTCCGGGAGGCGCTGAACACTGAAGCTTTCTTT. Amino acids: CASSFREALNTEAFF. The J gene is TRBJ1-1, the V gene TRBV13; D not resolved. The CDR3 has 15 residues. Germline V lookup: CDR1 PRHDT, CDR2 FYEKMQ (reference sequence). V was shortened by 3 bases and J by 0 bases, with 11 bases between the two germline ends.